A selection of T cell receptor beta chains follows, all from one sample in a study of blood T cell repertoires in COVID-19. Here immunoSEQ multiplex PCR was the method, and the copy in TCRdb shows in-frame clones only, minus some. The table includes approximately 200,000 clones, 70% to 90% detected once. The sequencing input was PBMCs or T cells enriched from blood (not recorded which). These receptors all come from a young man who had recovered from COVID-19. Both conserved end residues are part of each CDR3. Fields, in order: clone size, J gene, V gene, D gene, CDR3 length, CDR3 protein, CDR3 DNA. The D gene is left open where the match is weak. Where a row states a size, it is once, few, many or the class of an expanded clone; other rows omit it.

-	TRBJ2-7	TRBV11-2	TRBD1	15	CASSYDSGGTYEQYF	TGTGCCAGCAGCTATGACTCAGGGGGAACCTACGAGCAGTACTTC
-	TRBJ2-5	TRBV10-2	-	13	CASSERGQETQYF	TGCGCCAGCAGTGAACGGGGGCAAGAGACCCAGTACTTC
-	TRBJ2-7	TRBV10-2	TRBD2	15	CASSESLADNYEQYF	TGCGCCAGCAGTGAGTCGCTAGCGGATAATTACGAGCAGTACTTC
-	TRBJ2-1	TRBV5-5	-	16	CASSAGGPTWGNEQFF	TGTGCCAGCAGCGCCGGAGGGCCAACCTGGGGCAATGAGCAGTTCTTC
-	TRBJ2-2	TRBV19	-	18	CASSIPTPGTLNTGELFF	TGTGCCAGTAGTATACCGACCCCGGGAACTCTCAACACCGGGGAGCTGTTTTTT
few	TRBJ2-5	TRBV6-5	TRBD2	15	CASSPKPGGKETQYF	TGTGCCAGCAGCCCGAAGCCGGGGGGAAAAGAGACCCAGTACTTC
-	TRBJ2-1	TRBV30	-	11	CAWNSFNEQFF	TGTGCCTGGAATTCGTTCAATGAGCAGTTCTTC
-	TRBJ1-5	TRBV20-1	TRBD1	16	CSASGTGWTRNQPQHF	TGCAGTGCTAGTGGGACAGGGTGGACGCGCAATCAGCCCCAGCATTTT
once	TRBJ1-1	TRBV12-3/TRBV12-4	-	13	CASSFSVATEAFF	TGTGCCAGCAGTTTCAGCGTGGCAACTGAAGCTTTCTTT
-	TRBJ1-1	TRBV11-1	TRBD1	16	CASSVDRGGLNTEAFF	TGTGCCAGCAGCGTGGACAGGGGAGGGTTGAACACTGAAGCTTTCTTT
-	TRBJ1-5	TRBV3-1/TRBV3-2	TRBD1	14	CASSLFGQGQPQHF	TGTGCCAGCAGCCTCTTCGGACAGGGGCAGCCCCAGCATTTT
-	TRBJ1-2	TRBV19	-	14	CASSMSAAAYGYTF	TGTGCCAGTAGTATGTCGGCGGCGGCCTATGGCTACACCTTC
-	TRBJ1-2	TRBV3-1/TRBV3-2	-	15	CASSQAGHKNYGYTF	TGTGCCAGCAGCCAAGCGGGACATAAGAACTATGGCTACACCTTC
few	TRBJ1-4	TRBV5-8	TRBD1	17	CASSYSGTGRLNEKLFF	TGTGCCAGCAGCTATTCCGGGACAGGGAGATTGAATGAAAAACTGTTTTTT
many	TRBJ2-1	TRBV5-8	-	15	CASSHYDRDYNEQFF	TGTGCCAGCAGCCATTACGACAGAGACTACAATGAGCAGTTCTTC
-	TRBJ1-1	TRBV9	TRBD1	15	CASSSRQGASTEAFF	TGTGCCAGCAGTAGTAGACAGGGGGCGAGCACTGAAGCTTTCTTT
-	TRBJ1-2	TRBV4-3	-	16	CASSQDRVGLGYGYTF	TGCGCCAGCAGCCAAGACAGGGTGGGCCTCGGCTATGGCTACACCTTC
-	TRBJ1-5	TRBV19	TRBD1	14	CASSPTGVNQPQHF	TGTGCCAGTTCCCCGACAGGGGTCAATCAGCCCCAGCATTTT
once	TRBJ2-1	TRBV2	-	13	CASSFSGRNEQFF	TGTGCCAGCAGTTTCAGCGGGCGGAATGAGCAGTTCTTC
-	TRBJ2-7	TRBV5-4	TRBD1	15	CASSDRTGGSYEQYF	TGTGCCAGCAGCGACCGGACAGGGGGGTCCTACGAGCAGTACTTC
-	TRBJ2-1	TRBV5-1	TRBD2	17	CASSFFSGGTSINEQFF	TGCGCCAGCAGCTTTTTTTCGGGTGGGACTAGCATCAATGAGCAGTTCTTC
-	TRBJ1-1	TRBV29-1	-	11	CSSRVGTEAFF	TGCAGCTCCAGGGTGGGGACTGAAGCTTTCTTT
-	TRBJ2-2	TRBV19	-	14	CASSMGRNTGELFF	TGTGCCAGTAGTATGGGGCGAAATACCGGGGAGCTGTTTTTT
-	TRBJ1-3	TRBV30	TRBD1	17	CAWSYVDRGVSGNTIYF	TGTGCCTGGAGTTACGTGGACAGGGGTGTCTCTGGAAACACCATATATTTT
-	TRBJ2-1	TRBV3-1/TRBV3-2	-	14	CASSQVTGNNEQFF	TGTGCCAGCAGCCAAGTTACAGGTAACAATGAGCAGTTCTTC
-	TRBJ2-1	TRBV19	TRBD2	18	CASSKGPSGGASYNEQFF	TGTGCCAGTAGTAAAGGGCCTAGCGGGGGGGCCTCCTACAATGAGCAGTTCTTC
-	TRBJ1-1	TRBV28	TRBD1	15	CASSTRTGAGTEAFF	TGTGCCAGCAGTACCAGGACAGGGGCAGGGACTGAAGCTTTCTTT
-	TRBJ2-3	TRBV5-1	TRBD1	15	CASSLAGTAGDTQYF	TGCGCCAGCAGCTTGGCGGGGACAGCTGGAGATACGCAGTATTTT
-	TRBJ2-2	TRBV6-6	TRBD1	16	CASRWTGGWNTGELFF	TGTGCCAGCAGATGGACAGGGGGCTGGAACACCGGGGAGCTGTTTTTT
-	TRBJ1-1	TRBV4-3	-	15	CASSPGRGMNTEAFF	TGCGCCAGCAGCCCGGGGAGGGGCATGAACACTGAAGCTTTCTTT
-	TRBJ2-3	TRBV9	TRBD2	15	CASSVLAGPTDTQYF	TGTGCCAGCAGCGTACTAGCGGGACCCACAGATACGCAGTATTTT
-	TRBJ2-1	TRBV2	-	15	CASSEHSGEYNEQFF	TGTGCCAGCAGTGAACATAGCGGAGAGTACAATGAGCAGTTCTTC
-	TRBJ2-7	TRBV9	TRBD2	15	CASSLKRGGPYEQYF	TGTGCCAGCAGCTTGAAGCGGGGGGGACCCTACGAGCAGTACTTC
-	TRBJ2-5	TRBV2	TRBD1	12	CASDRGEETQYF	TGTGCCAGCGACAGGGGGGAAGAGACCCAGTACTTC
-	TRBJ2-1	TRBV3-1/TRBV3-2	-	15	CASSQEGTPYNEQFF	TGTGCCAGCAGCCAAGAGGGGACTCCATACAATGAGCAGTTCTTC
-	TRBJ1-1	TRBV7-9	TRBD1	18	CASSLAGQGTPYGTEAFF	TGTGCCAGCAGCTTAGCGGGACAGGGAACTCCTTACGGCACTGAAGCTTTCTTT
-	TRBJ2-5	TRBV25-1	-	15	CASSEFGGPQETQYF	TGTGCCAGCAGTGAATTCGGAGGTCCGCAAGAGACCCAGTACTTC
-	TRBJ1-2	TRBV19	-	14	CASSIDLGGYGYTF	TGTGCCAGTAGTATAGATCTGGGCGGGTATGGCTACACCTTC
-	TRBJ2-7	TRBV11-2	TRBD1	15	CASSLGPGQSYEQYF	TGTGCCAGCAGCTTAGGCCCGGGACAGTCCTACGAGCAGTACTTC
-	TRBJ2-1	TRBV27	TRBD1	15	CASSGGTGNYNEQFF	TGTGCCAGCAGCGGAGGGACAGGTAATTACAATGAGCAGTTCTTC
-	TRBJ2-2	TRBV7-2	-	16	CASRLGGLSNTGELFF	TGTGCCAGCAGGCTAGGGGGACTATCCAACACCGGGGAGCTGTTTTTT
few	TRBJ2-5	TRBV6-1	TRBD2	16	CASSEAGGTVQETQYF	TGTGCCAGCAGTGAAGCGGGAGGGACGGTTCAAGAGACCCAGTACTTC
-	TRBJ2-2	TRBV19	-	15	CASTGLRGGTGELFF	TGTGCCAGTACGGGGCTAAGAGGGGGCACCGGGGAGCTGTTTTTT
-	TRBJ1-6	TRBV4-3	-	16	CASSLNHRDTYSPLHF	TGCGCCAGCAGCCTTAACCATCGGGACACATATTCACCCCTCCACTTT
-	TRBJ1-1	TRBV15	-	14	CATSRGEGFAEAFF	TGTGCCACCAGCAGAGGGGAGGGGTTCGCTGAAGCTTTCTTT
-	TRBJ1-5	TRBV19	-	14	CASSARDTNQPQHF	TGTGCCAGTAGTGCCCGGGACACCAATCAGCCCCAGCATTTT
-	TRBJ2-7	TRBV27	TRBD2	14	CASSLKSGAYEQYF	TGTGCCAGCAGTTTAAAGAGCGGGGCCTACGAGCAGTACTTC
-	TRBJ1-2	TRBV10-2	TRBD1	14	CASSDPGTEYGYTF	TGCGCCAGCAGCGATCCCGGGACAGAATATGGCTACACCTTC
-	TRBJ1-1	TRBV29-1	TRBD1	13	CSVDGGGSDEAFF	TGCAGCGTTGATGGAGGGGGCTCCGATGAAGCTTTCTTT
-	TRBJ1-1	TRBV4-2	-	12	CASSQGSTEAFF	TGTGCCAGCAGCCAAGGGAGTACTGAAGCTTTCTTT